One and the same sample provided the 5 T cell receptor beta chains below, sequenced in a study of cytomegalovirus exposure and HLA in healthy donors. The PCR made use of 60 Vbeta and 13 Jbeta primers. Profiling relied on immunoSEQ multiplex PCR, and the TCRdb table lists in-frame clones only, not all of them. Its table records about 47,000 clones. The sample taken for sequencing was PBMCs. Receptor source: a male donor in good health and CMV-seronegative.

The chain has TRBV4-1 and TRBJ1-1; 9 bases fit TRBD1. CDR1 and CDR2 (germline): MGHRA, YSYEKL. The CDR3 runs 19 residues. Losses at the gene ends were 1 base for V and 0 bases for J; bases not matched to a gene: 12. CDR3 protein: CASSQARTGVYRMNTEAFF. The DNA of the CDR3 is TGCGCCAGCAGCCAAGCCCGGACAGGGGTCTATAGGATGAACACTGAAGCTTTCTTT.

The rearrangement links TRBV6-1 to TRBJ1-3, with D perhaps matching TRBD1 (6 bases). V dropped 5 bases and J dropped 2 bases, with 7 bases sitting between them. Germline V gives CDR1 MNHNS, CDR2 SASEGT. The CDR3 runs to 13 residues. CDR3 bases: TGTGCCAGCAGTACAGGGCCTGGAAACACCATATATTTT. Translated: CASSTGPGNTIYF.

The chain employs TRBV7-9 and TRBJ1-5, with D possibly being TRBD1 (5 bases). Germline V gene data show CDR1 as SEHNR and CDR2 as FQNEAQ (reference sequence). There are 18 residues in the CDR3. V lost 5 bases and J 6 bases, leaving 26 bases between the germline ends. The CDR3 is CASSQDFQGGRISQPQHF. CDR3 DNA sequence: TGTGCCAGCAGCCAAGATTTCCAGGGAGGGAGGATTAGTCAGCCCCAGCATTTT.

The J gene is TRBJ1-1, the V gene TRBV5-1; D gene unclear. Between the trimmed V and J ends, which lost 0 bases and 3 bases, there was a span of 15 bases. The CDR3 has 16 amino acids. Germline V gene lookup returns CDR1 SGHRS and CDR2 YFSETQ. CDR3: CASSLGLTRAHTEAFF. The CDR3 DNA reads TGCGCCAGCAGCTTGGGGCTTACGAGGGCCCACACTGAAGCTTTCTTT.

The V gene is TRBV19, the J gene TRBJ2-7; D remains unclear. V shed 5 bases and J shed 4 bases, with 15 bases lying between them. This CDR3 is built from 14 residues. CDR1 and CDR2 (germline): LNHDA, SQIVND (reference sequence). The CDR3 coding sequence is TGTGCCAGTAGTCCCTCCCCGTCTAGTTACGAGCAGTACTTC. As protein: CASSPSPSSYEQYF.